This TCR beta chain was documented in a study of OX40 agonist ivuxolimab in advanced cancers. General observations from the study: Antigen specificity remained undetermined for the expanded peripheral T cells. Clones of CD4+ and CD8+ blood T cells grew by week 6 at doses of 0.1 to 3.0 mg/kg. People who partly responded at 0.1-3.0 mg/kg had some of the least clonal expansion seen.

The method was immunoSEQ multiplex PCR; TCRdb's version includes in-frame clones alone and lacks a portion of them. This sample has tens of thousands of clones, with about 86% found just once. To note about this clone: Its antigen remains unidentified.

Autoimmune disease history or systemic immunosuppression disqualified patients. The input for sequencing was CD4+ or CD8+ T cells sorted from blood, taken in a trial of the OX40 agonist ivuxolimab. The sequence derives from an adult with an advanced solid tumor such as melanoma, head and neck, liver or kidney cancer.

CDR3 region: CASSQTGRGLRSYEQYF. CDR3 in DNA: TGCGCCAGCAGCCAAACGGGGCGGGGGCTACGCTCCTACGAGCAGTACTTC. The chain has TRBV4-1 and TRBJ2-7; possibly TRBD2 for D (7 bases). The CDR3 contains 17 residues. Between the trimmed V and J ends, which lost 2 bases and 0 bases, there was a span of 17 bases. The V gene's germline CDR1 is MGHRA and CDR2 YSYEKL.